Below, 6 T cell receptor beta chains from the same sample are listed, as sequenced in a study of shared clonotypes between healthy human individuals (dated by TCRdb to the early 2020s). Preparation of the library involved the immunoSEQ multiplex PCR assay. TCRdb mirrors the immuneACCESS table, restricted to in-frame sequences. Some clones are absent from its copies; in checked studies, under half trace to an unresolved V gene, and the reason for the others is unknown. Present in this sample are hundreds of thousands of clones, 60% to 75% of which were seen just once. The leading ten clones occupy under 2% of the sample. Sequencing was performed on memory CD4+ T cells sorted from blood. Taken with the paper, the label for cell subset or site translates to: CD45RA-negative fraction. Receptor source: a woman aged 25-40 years in good health.

The chain is built from TRBV10-3 and TRBJ1-1; 11 bases are a match to TRBD1. This CDR3 spans 14 amino acids. J was trimmed by 4 bases and V by 4 bases; bases with no gene match: 2. Germline V gene lookup returns CDR1 ENHRY and CDR2 SYGVKD. Here the CDR3 reads CAISAGQGVTEAFF. The CDR3 DNA sequence: TGTGCCATCAGTGCGGGACAGGGGGTCACTGAAGCTTTCTTT.

The rearrangement links TRBV9 to TRBJ2-7, with 8 nucleotides matching TRBD2. V dropped 0 bases and J dropped 2; count of bases not matched to a gene: 4. This CDR3 is 15 amino acids long. Germline assignment: CDR1 SGDLS and CDR2 YYNGEE. CDR3 bases: TGTGCCAGCAGCGTAGGAGGAGCGGGAGCCTACGAGCAGTACTTC. Residues: CASSVGGAGAYEQYF.

V usage is TRBV11-1 and J usage is TRBJ2-2, with D possibly matching TRBD1 (6 bases). The CDR3 consists of 16 residues. V was shortened by 4 bases and J by 2 bases, with 14 bases between the two germline ends. From germline, CDR1 is SGHAT and CDR2 FQDESV (reference sequence). The CDR3 reads CASSSTGKRNTGELFF. Here the CDR3 DNA reads TGTGCCAGCAGCTCAACAGGGAAGAGAAACACCGGGGAGCTGTTTTTT.

This clone was observed a handful of times. The V gene is TRBV7-2, the J gene TRBJ2-7, with D hard to call. V was cut by 5 bases and J by 7 bases, with 15 bases left in between. This CDR3 contains 13 residues. Germline CDR1 is SGHTA and CDR2 is FQGNSA. DNA of the CDR3: TGTGCCAGCAGCCCCGGACGACGCCTGGAGCAGTACTTC. Translated, it gives CASSPGRRLEQYF. The variable domain in full, completed from reference TRBV7-2 and TRBJ2-7, reads GAGVSQSPSNKVTEKGKDVELRCDPISGHTALYWYRQSLGQGLEFLIYFQGNSAPDKSGLPSDRFSAERTGGSVSTLTIQRTQQEDSAVYLCASSPGRRLEQYFGPGTRLTVT.

This clone was recorded only once. This chain connects TRBV19 to TRBJ2-7; D is possibly TRBD2 (6 bases). Trimming stripped 5 bases from V and 6 bases from J, with 17 bases between. Per germline, CDR1 LNHDA and CDR2 SQIVND (reference sequence). This CDR3 region has 14 residues. The CDR3 is CASSFRLERSEQYF. CDR3 coding DNA: TGTGCCAGTAGTTTTCGACTAGAAAGGAGCGAGCAGTACTTC.

This chain links TRBV4-1 with TRBJ1-3, with TRBD1 as a possible D gene (5 bases). Per germline, CDR1 MGHRA and CDR2 YSYEKL. Trimming stripped 1 base from V and 0 bases from J, with 13 bases between. This CDR3 region has 17 residues. The chain's CDR3 is CASSQGKRGSSGNTIYF. CDR3 DNA sequence: TGCGCCAGCAGCCAAGGGAAGAGGGGAAGCTCTGGAAACACCATATATTTT.